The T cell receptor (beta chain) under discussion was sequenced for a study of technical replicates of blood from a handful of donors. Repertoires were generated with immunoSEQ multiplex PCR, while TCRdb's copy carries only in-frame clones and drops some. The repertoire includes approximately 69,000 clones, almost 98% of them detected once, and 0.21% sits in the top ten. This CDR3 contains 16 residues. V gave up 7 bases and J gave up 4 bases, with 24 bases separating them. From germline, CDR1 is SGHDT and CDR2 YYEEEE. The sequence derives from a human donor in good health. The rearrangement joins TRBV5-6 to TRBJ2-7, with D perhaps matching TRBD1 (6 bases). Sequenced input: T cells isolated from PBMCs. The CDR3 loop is CASRVMGASTTYEQYF. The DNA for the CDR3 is TGTGCCAGCCGGGTTATGGGGGCCTCCACCACATACGAGCAGTACTTC.